This T cell receptor (beta chain) derives from a study of blood T cell repertoires in COVID-19. Background on the study: Some COVID-19 samples were acute and others convalescent; all came from the United States, Italy and Spain. T cells, B-cell-depleted T cells, or PBMCs supplied cDNA or gDNA.

Per the original data handling: Amplifying reference gene primers gave estimates of nucleated cell counts. The protocol was immunoSEQ multiplex PCR, while the TCRdb copy is restricted to in-frame clones and leaves out a portion. Clone size and V and J calls were adopted from that table, with D and trimming inferred from the DNA. The table includes approximately 270,000 clones, 75% to 90% detected once. Per germline, CDR1 LGHNA and CDR2 YNFKEQ. The ends lost 7 bases at V and 2 bases at J; junction bases unmatched: 2. This CDR3 region has 14 residues. This chain uses TRBV4-2 with TRBJ2-1; the match to TRBD2 covers 10 bases. The sample comprised peripheral blood. The sequence derives from a middle-aged man with acute or convalescent COVID-19. CDR3 sequence: CASTSGGAYNEQFF. The CDR3 nucleotides are TGTGCCAGCACGAGCGGGGGGGCCTACAATGAGCAGTTCTTC.